Following are 30 T cell receptor beta chains from one sample sequenced in a study of T cells in Graves' hyperthyroidism and ophthalmopathy. The investigators amplified TCR beta CDR3 regions from RNA transcripts. An initial round of RT-PCR targeting the TCR CDR3 relied on the HTBI primer set. TCRdb redid the calling of the multiplex PCR reads with MiXCR, one entry per CDR3 protein. This sample has roughly 640,000 distinct CDR3 sequences, with around 15% found just once. Sample: blood. The receptor source for this set is a woman in her thirties or forties with Graves' ophthalmopathy.

The chain links TRBV5-6 to TRBJ1-4; D is uncertain. The germline gives CDR1 SGHDT, CDR2 YYEEEE. This CDR3 has 16 amino acids. V was trimmed by 2 bases and J by 3 bases, leaving 14 bases between them. The CDR3 is CASSFYGVTSNEKLFF. The CDR3 DNA sequence: TGTGCCAGCAGCTTTTACGGGGTTACGTCTAATGAAAAACTGTTTTTT.

This clonotype was seen a handful of times. This chain uses TRBV12-3 or TRBV12-4 with TRBJ2-6; perhaps TRBD1 as D (6 bases). V was cut by 4 bases and J by 2 bases, with 12 bases left in between. This CDR3 spans 16 amino acids. CDR3 region: CASSSLTGTGANVLTF. For the CDR3, the DNA is TGTGCCAGCAGTTCGCTTACAGGGACTGGGGCCAACGTCCTGACTTTC.

The chain uses TRBV19 and TRBJ2-6, with D tentatively TRBD2 (6 bases). CDR3 size: 18 residues. The germline V gene encodes CDR1 LNHDA and CDR2 SQIVND (reference sequence). V was cut by 7 bases and J by 0 bases, with 19 bases left in between. CDR3: CASTTDYYTGSGANVLTF. The DNA of the CDR3 is TGTGCCAGTACCACGGACTACTACACGGGCTCTGGGGCCAACGTCCTGACTTTC.

This sequence joins TRBV7-9 and TRBJ2-7, with a possible D match to TRBD2 (6 bases). This CDR3 has 12 amino acids. The germline V and J ends were trimmed by 4 bases and 10 bases, with 14 bases remaining between them. The germline V gene has CDR1 SEHNR and CDR2 FQNEAQ (reference sequence). CDR3 in amino acids: CASSYQGLEQYF. The CDR3 DNA reads as TGTGCCAGCAGCTACCAGGGACTCGAACAGTACTTC. The whole variable domain, remainder taken from reference TRBV7-9 and TRBJ2-7, is DTGVSQNPRHKITKRGQNVTFRCDPISEHNRLYWYRQTLGQGPEFLTYFQNEAQLEKSRLLSDRFSAERPKGSFSTLEIQRTEQGDSAMYLCASSYQGLEQYFGPGTRLTVT.

In this sample, this clonotype turned up a few times. This rearrangement joins TRBV5-1 to TRBJ1-4; no reliable D call. The germline V gene has CDR1 SGHRS and CDR2 YFSETQ. V was pared by 2 bases and J by 7 bases, with 9 bases between. The CDR3 consists of 13 residues. CDR3 amino acids: CASSFDGVEKLFF. CDR3 in DNA: TGCGCCAGCAGCTTCGATGGGGTTGAAAAACTGTTTTTT.

The table lists this clonotype with a few counts. V gene TRBV20-1 combines with J gene TRBJ2-7; D is possibly TRBD1 (5 bases). Per the germline V gene, CDR1 is DFQATT and CDR2 is SNEGSKA (reference sequence). The V end lost 4 bases, the J end lost 3 bases, and 13 bases lay between the germline ends. This CDR3 spans 13 amino acids. The CDR3 loop is CSANQGYGYEQYF. The CDR3 region has the DNA TGCAGTGCTAATCAGGGTTACGGCTACGAGCAGTACTTC.

This clonotype has at least ten counts. This chain connects TRBV28 to TRBJ2-5; D remains ambiguous. In germline, CDR1 is MDHEN, CDR2 SYDVKM. The CDR3 contains 12 residues. V was shortened by 6 bases and J by 2 bases, with 7 bases between the two germline ends. The CDR3: CASRWDQETQYF. CDR3 sequence (DNA): TGTGCCAGCAGGTGGGATCAAGAGACCCAGTACTTC.

J is TRBJ2-7 and V is TRBV5-1, with D perhaps matching TRBD1 (6 bases). Germline values: CDR1 SGHRS, CDR2 YFSETQ. The V and J ends lost 2 bases and 5 bases respectively, with 23 bases between them. The CDR3 totals 17 residues. For the CDR3, the DNA is TGCGCCAGCAGCTTACAACCGGGACACTCGTCTTCCGACGAGCAGTACTTC. It yields the protein CASSLQPGHSSSDEQYF. Complete variable domain (other parts from reference TRBV5-1 and TRBJ2-7): KAGVTQTPRYLIKTRGQQVTLSCSPISGHRSVSWYQQTPGQGLQFLFEYFSETQRNKGNFPGRFSGRQFSNSRSEMNVSTLELGDSALYLCASSLQPGHSSSDEQYFGPGTRLTVT.

The sample holds many counts of this clonotype. This sequence joins TRBV20-1 and TRBJ2-3; the D call may be TRBD1 or TRBD2 (6 bases each). The CDR3 covers 16 residues. The ends were cut back, 3 bases at V and 4 bases at J, with 20 bases in the middle. CDR1 is DFQATT and CDR2 is SNEGSKA in the germline V gene (reference sequence). CDR3 DNA: TGCAGTGCTAGCCCCCCCGGAGGGGGATGGGCAGATACGCAGTATTTT. Protein sequence: CSASPPGGGWADTQYF.

In this sample, this clonotype turned up many times. The rearrangement links TRBV30 to TRBJ2-2; D not certain. Germline lookup yields CDR1 GTSNPN and CDR2 SVGIG (reference sequence). The CDR3 runs 14 residues. Trimming pared 3 bases from V and 0 bases from J, leaving 8 bases between. For the CDR3, the DNA is TGTGCCTGGAGGGAGAACGCGAACACCGGGGAGCTGTTTTTT. Translation: CAWRENANTGELFF.

V and J are TRBV20-1 and TRBJ2-1, with TRBD2 matching over 10 bases. The CDR3 is 15 residues long. CDR1 DFQATT and CDR2 SNEGSKA come from the germline V gene (reference sequence). V was pared by 7 bases and J by 0 bases, with 6 bases of the junction left unmatched. CDR3 bases: TGCAGTGTCTTACTAGCGGGGCGCTCCTACAATGAGCAGTTCTTC. It codes for CSVLLAGRSYNEQFF.

This clonotype was detected ten times or more. An end of the junction differs from the germline gene, which may be a read error. The chain combines TRBV11-2 with TRBJ2-7, with 9 bases lining up with TRBD2. The CDR3 has 17 amino acids. CDR1 is SGHAT, CDR2 FQNNGV, per germline. The CDR3 here is CASSLDILAGLSYEQYF. The CDR3 DNA follows: TGTGCCAGCAGCCTAGACATCCTAGCGGGATTGTCCTACGAGCAGTACTTC.

This clonotype was seen at least ten times. This chain uses TRBV9 with TRBJ2-3, with D tentatively TRBD1 (5 bases). Germline V gene lookup returns CDR1 SGDLS and CDR2 YYNGEE. The length of the CDR3 is 12 residues. Trimming pared 0 bases from V and 6 bases from J, leaving 5 bases between. This CDR3 reads CASSVEGDTQYF. The DNA of the CDR3 is TGTGCCAGCAGCGTAGAGGGGGATACGCAGTATTTT.

V and J are TRBV12-3 or TRBV12-4 and TRBJ2-1; 8 bases match TRBD2. V dropped 3 bases and J dropped 0; count of bases not matched to a gene: 4. The CDR3 covers 16 residues. The CDR3 DNA is TGTGCCAGCAGTTTTGTCGGGAGGGCCTCCTACAATGAGCAGTTCTTC. Its translation: CASSFVGRASYNEQFF.

At least ten counts were recorded for this clonotype. V and J are TRBV2 and TRBJ2-2; no clear D. V gave up 11 bases and J gave up 0 bases, with 10 bases separating them. From germline, CDR1 is SNHLY and CDR2 FYNNEI. The CDR3 contains 13 residues. This CDR3 is CAQPTANTGELFF. The CDR3 coding sequence is TGTGCCCAACCTACAGCGAACACCGGGGAGCTGTTTTTT.

The rearrangement uses TRBV28 and TRBJ2-7; possibly TRBD1 for D (6 bases). Trimming shortened V by 2 bases and J by 6 bases, and 14 bases separated the two germline ends. This CDR3 region has 14 residues. Germline V gene sequence: CDR1 MDHEN, CDR2 SYDVKM. The CDR3 reads CASSLRNRDREQYF. CDR3 in DNA: TGTGCCAGCAGTTTAAGAAACAGGGACCGCGAGCAGTACTTC.

This clonotype was seen a handful of times. The V call is TRBV7-9, the J call TRBJ1-2; D might be TRBD1 (6 bases). CDR1 is SEHNR, CDR2 FQNEAQ, per germline (reference sequence). CDR3 length: 14 residues. V was cut by 7 bases and J by 5 bases, with 17 bases left in between. The CDR3 sequence: CASTSVGRGYGYTF. The DNA for the CDR3 is TGTGCCAGCACCTCCGTGGGCAGGGGATATGGCTACACCTTC. The full variable domain, completed using reference TRBV7-9 and TRBJ1-2, is DTGVSQNPRHKITKRGQNVTFRCDPISEHNRLYWYRQTLGQGPEFLTYFQNEAQLEKSRLLSDRFSAERPKGSFSTLEIQRTEQGDSAMYLCASTSVGRGYGYTFGSGTRLTVV.

Many counts were recorded for this clonotype. This chain uses TRBV27 with TRBJ1-2; 12 bases agree with TRBD1. The ends lost 4 bases at V and 4 bases at J; junction bases unmatched: 13. Germline V gene lookup returns CDR1 MNHEY and CDR2 SMNVEV (reference sequence). The CDR3 totals 18 residues. The CDR3 sequence is CASSSAPGQGALSYGYTF. The DNA for the CDR3 is TGTGCCAGCAGTTCAGCCCCGGGACAGGGGGCGCTTAGCTATGGCTACACCTTC.

The chain combines TRBV4-2 with TRBJ2-1; D call uncertain. Deletions cut 0 bases from V and 3 bases from J, with 6 bases between. Looked up from germline, CDR1 is LGHNA and CDR2 is YNFKEQ. This CDR3 comprises 14 residues. In DNA, the CDR3 is TGTGCCAGCAGCCAAGAGGGTAGCTACAATGAGCAGTTCTTC. The encoded protein is CASSQEGSYNEQFF.

This chain uses TRBV5-4 with TRBJ1-1, with 7 nucleotides matching TRBD1. The CDR3 runs to 14 residues. J gave up 4 bases and V 4 bases, and 7 bases lay outside the gene matches. Germline lookup yields CDR1 SGHNT and CDR2 YYREEE (reference sequence). The DNA of the CDR3 is TGTGCCAGCAGCGGAATAACAGGGGCCACTGAAGCTTTCTTT. It codes for CASSGITGATEAFF. Drawing the rest from reference TRBV5-4 and TRBJ1-1, the complete variable domain is ETGVTQSPTHLIKTRGQQVTLRCSSQSGHNTVSWYQQALGQGPQFIFQYYREEENGRGNFPPRFSGLQFPNYSSELNVNALELDDSALYLCASSGITGATEAFFGQGTRLTVV.

This clonotype was seen a few times. The V and J genes are TRBV12-5 and TRBJ2-1; 13 bases agree with TRBD2. Germline trimming cut 2 bases from V and 7 bases from J; bases unmatched to any gene: 8. There are 17 residues in the CDR3. Germline lookup yields CDR1 LGHNT and CDR2 FRNRAP. CDR3 sequence: CASGLPPGLAGINEQFF. DNA of the CDR3: TGTGCTAGTGGTTTGCCACCGGGACTAGCGGGGATAAATGAGCAGTTCTTC.

The rearrangement links TRBV13 to TRBJ1-6; TRBD1 matches at 7 bases. V was clipped by 2 bases and J by 7 bases; unmatched bases: 2. This CDR3 region has 14 residues. Germline V gene lookup returns CDR1 PRHDT and CDR2 FYEKMQ (reference sequence). The DNA of the CDR3 is TGTGCCAGCAGCTTAAACAGGGGAAATTCACCCCTCCACTTT. This encodes CASSLNRGNSPLHF. The variable domain in full, completed from reference TRBV13 and TRBJ1-6, reads AAGVIQSPRHLIKEKRETATLKCYPIPRHDTVYWYQQGPGQDPQFLISFYEKMQSDKGSIPDRFSAQQFSDYHSELNMSSLELGDSALYFCASSLNRGNSPLHFGNGTRLTVT.

This clonotype was observed at least ten times. The chain couples TRBV4-1 to TRBJ1-1; D uncertain. Between the trimmed V and J ends, which lost 3 bases and 4 bases, there was a span of 12 bases. The CDR3 is made up of 14 amino acids. The germline gives CDR1 MGHRA, CDR2 YSYEKL. In DNA, the CDR3 is TGCGCCAGCAGCCAGCCCCTAGTAGGCACTGAAGCTTTCTTT. It codes for CASSQPLVGTEAFF.

Note on this clonotype: This may stem from a read error, because a much larger clone lies one nucleotide away. The CDR3 nucleotides are TGTGCCAGCAGTTTATCGTCAGGGAACTATGGCCACACCTTC. Its translation: CASSLSSGNYGHTF. The chain couples TRBV27 to TRBJ1-2; tentative D call: TRBD1 (5 bases). In germline, CDR1 is MNHEY, CDR2 SMNVEV (reference sequence). CDR3 size: 14 residues.

This clonotype was counted at least ten times. The chain combines TRBV2 with TRBJ2-1, with 9 bases that match TRBD2. The CDR3 length is 15 residues. V was pared by 8 bases and J by 4 bases, with 9 bases of the junction left unmatched. Germline V gene sequence: CDR1 SNHLY, CDR2 FYNNEI. CDR3 region: CASSNEAGGYNEQFF. The CDR3 DNA sequence: TGTGCCAGCTCCAACGAGGCGGGAGGGTACAATGAGCAGTTCTTC. Full variable domain (remainder filled in from reference TRBV2 and TRBJ2-1): EPEVTQTPSHQVTQMGQEVILRCVPISNHLYFYWYRQILGQKVEFLVSFYNNEISEKSEIFDDQFSVERPDGSNFTLKIRSTKLEDSAMYFCASSNEAGGYNEQFFGPGTRLTVL.

This clonotype was found a few times. The rearrangement links TRBV27 to TRBJ1-1, with a possible D match to TRBD1 (6 bases). Trimming stripped 6 bases from V and 7 bases from J, with 15 bases between. Germline lookup yields CDR1 MNHEY and CDR2 SMNVEV (reference sequence). This CDR3 is built from 13 residues. CDR3 protein: CASSPGHSYEAFF. Written as DNA, the CDR3 is TGTGCCAGCAGCCCGGGACACAGTTATGAAGCTTTCTTT.

In its sample, this clonotype was seen a few times. This chain uses TRBV5-4 with TRBJ2-3; D unclear. The CDR3 sequence is 15 residues long. V was pared by 4 bases and J by 0 bases, with 12 bases between. The V gene's germline CDR1 is SGHNT and CDR2 YYREEE (reference sequence). CDR3 residues: CASSRKYTSTDTQYF. In nucleotides, the CDR3 is TGTGCCAGCAGCCGCAAATACACTAGCACAGATACGCAGTATTTT.

This clonotype was recorded at least ten times. The chain has TRBV2 and TRBJ2-5, with D maybe TRBD2 (6 bases). The CDR3 extends over 16 amino acids. Germline CDR1 SNHLY, CDR2 FYNNEI. The V end lost 1 base, the J end lost 4 bases, and 16 bases lay between the germline ends. CDR3 sequence: CASSEGVTGAGETQYF. In nucleotides, the CDR3 is TGTGCCAGCAGTGAAGGAGTAACAGGAGCGGGAGAGACCCAGTACTTC.

The chain combines TRBV6-1 with TRBJ2-7; 7 nucleotides match TRBD1. From germline, CDR1 is MNHNS and CDR2 SASEGT. V was clipped by 9 bases and J by 6 bases; unmatched bases: 8. The CDR3 totals 12 residues. The chain's CDR3 is CASSTGFGEQYF. For the CDR3, the DNA is TGTGCCAGTTCGACAGGGTTCGGCGAGCAGTACTTC.

The V gene is TRBV19, the J gene TRBJ2-4; TRBD2 is a possible D gene (5 bases). Trimming pared 6 bases from V and 7 bases from J, leaving 22 bases between. Germline CDR1 and CDR2: LNHDA and SQIVND (reference sequence). The CDR3 is made up of 16 amino acids. CDR3 amino acids: CASRSFESYPGNIQYF. DNA for the CDR3: TGTGCCAGTAGGAGTTTTGAGAGCTATCCGGGGAACATTCAGTACTTC.